These T cell receptor beta chains were read from a single sample in a study of cytomegalovirus exposure and HLA in healthy donors. Generated by immunoSEQ multiplex PCR, the TCRdb table keeps only in-frame clones and is missing some. The sample lists almost 200,000 clones; around 78% were seen once. Sequencing was performed on PBMCs. The source is a man younger than 40 in good health and CMV-seronegative. Both conserved end residues are part of each CDR3. Fields, in order: V gene, D gene, J gene, clone size, CDR3 protein, CDR3 DNA. A D gene is named only where the DNA matches it firmly. A clone size is listed for some rows: how often the clone was seen (once, few, many), or a class if it is expanded.

>TRBV5-1|TRBD2|TRBJ2-1|.
CASSLPSLTSGRSIDEQFF
TGCGCCAGCAGCTTGCCCTCCCTGACTAGCGGGAGGTCGATTGATGAGCAGTTCTTC
>TRBV6-1|.|TRBJ1-3|few
CAGGFGNTIYF
TGTGCCGGAGGGTTTGGAAACACCATATATTTT
>TRBV15|.|TRBJ2-6|.
CATRSYGANVLTF
TGTGCCACTCGGAGCTACGGGGCCAACGTCCTGACTTTC
>TRBV27|TRBD2|TRBJ2-1|.
CASRTTGTSGNLYNEQFF
TGTGCCAGCAGGACCACCGGGACTAGCGGGAATCTCTACAATGAGCAGTTCTTC
>TRBV23-1|TRBD1|TRBJ1-1|.
CASSLRLGTGGRTEAFF
TGCGCCAGCAGTCTAAGACTAGGGACAGGGGGCCGGACTGAAGCTTTCTTT
>TRBV10-3|TRBD1|TRBJ1-5|.
CAISPDRHSNQPQHF
TGTGCCATCAGTCCGGACAGGCATAGCAATCAGCCCCAGCATTTT
>TRBV5-4|TRBD2|TRBJ2-7|.
CASRLAGGPNEQYF
TGTGCCAGCAGGCTAGCGGGAGGGCCAAACGAGCAGTACTTC
>TRBV18|.|TRBJ2-1|few
CASSPPSTYNEQFF
TGTGCCAGCTCACCACCGTCGACATACAATGAGCAGTTCTTC
>TRBV19|.|TRBJ1-2|.
CASTEGQFNYGYTF
TGTGCCAGTACGGAGGGCCAGTTTAACTATGGCTACACCTTC
>TRBV14|.|TRBJ2-7|.
CASSHFSHTFNSYEQYF
TGTGCCAGCAGCCATTTTAGCCACACCTTCAACTCCTACGAGCAGTACTTC
>TRBV9|.|TRBJ2-5|once
CASSPGVGPGTQYF
TGTGCCAGCAGCCCGGGGGTTGGGCCGGGGACCCAGTACTTC
>TRBV28|TRBD2|TRBJ2-3|few
CASSLASGRATDTQYF
TGTGCCAGCAGTTTGGCTAGCGGGAGGGCGACAGATACGCAGTATTTT
>TRBV7-9|.|TRBJ1-4|.
CASSLPGRSEKLFF
TGTGCCAGCAGCTTACCAGGGAGGAGTGAAAAACTGTTTTTT
>TRBV28|.|TRBJ2-7|.
CASSLLAGYNEQYF
TGTGCCAGCAGTTTATTGGCCGGGTATAACGAGCAGTACTTC
>TRBV15|.|TRBJ2-2|.
CATSREARNTGELFF
TGTGCCACCAGCAGAGAGGCTCGCAACACCGGGGAGCTGTTTTTT
>TRBV6-4|.|TRBJ2-6|.
CASRLMASGANVLTF
TGTGCCAGCAGGCTGATGGCCTCTGGGGCCAACGTCCTGACTTTC
>TRBV19|TRBD1|TRBJ1-4|.
CASSVQGDEKLFF
TGTGCCAGTAGTGTACAGGGGGATGAAAAACTGTTTTTT
>TRBV6-1|.|TRBJ2-7|.
CASSEMGAGSYEQYF
TGTGCCAGCAGTGAGATGGGGGCTGGTTCCTACGAGCAGTACTTC
>TRBV6-1|TRBD1|TRBJ2-1|.
CASRPGQGIGNEQFF
TGTGCCAGCAGGCCGGGACAGGGTATAGGTAATGAGCAGTTCTTC
>TRBV19|.|TRBJ1-5|.
CASAGSLPSGQPQHF
TGTGCCAGCGCAGGTTCATTACCCTCTGGTCAGCCCCAGCATTTT
>TRBV7-2|.|TRBJ1-1|.
CASSRRGATEAFF
TGTGCCAGCAGCCGCAGGGGTGCCACTGAAGCTTTCTTT
>TRBV6-4|TRBD2|TRBJ2-1|.
CASSMGTGRAYNEQFF
TGTGCCAGCAGTATGGGGACCGGGAGGGCCTACAATGAGCAGTTCTTC
>TRBV4-2|.|TRBJ1-4|.
CASSQDTDTKREKLFF
TGTGCCAGCAGCCAAGATACCGACACCAAACGGGAAAAACTGTTTTTT
>TRBV27|.|TRBJ2-1|.
CASRLYEQFF
TGTGCCAGCAGACTATATGAGCAGTTCTTC
>TRBV2|.|TRBJ1-2|.
CASSDLNSGGNMYGYTF
TGTGCCAGCTCCGACTTGAATTCTGGGGGGAATATGTATGGCTACACCTTC
>TRBV10-3|.|TRBJ2-7|.
CAIRTDSLGEQYF
TGTGCCATCAGGACCGACAGTCTGGGCGAGCAGTACTTC
>TRBV5-1|.|TRBJ1-2|.
CASSLTTSGDRPGYTF
TGCGCCAGCAGCTTGACCACCTCAGGGGACCGGCCTGGCTACACCTTC
>TRBV7-8|.|TRBJ1-5|.
CASSLTGPYSNQPQHF
TGTGCCAGCAGCTTAACAGGACCCTATAGCAATCAGCCCCAGCATTTT
>TRBV7-9|TRBD1|TRBJ2-7|.
CASSPGQPIYEQYF
TGTGCCAGCAGCCCGGGACAGCCTATCTACGAGCAGTACTTC
>TRBV7-8|.|TRBJ2-4|.
CASSLARPGVAKNIQYF
TGTGCCAGCAGCTTAGCGCGGCCAGGGGTAGCCAAAAACATTCAGTACTTC
>TRBV6-1|TRBD2|TRBJ2-1|.
CASNPSGDYNEQFF
TGTGCCAGCAACCCTAGCGGGGATTACAATGAGCAGTTCTTC
>TRBV7-6|TRBD2|TRBJ2-7|.
CASSLELAESYEQYF
TGTGCCAGCAGCTTAGAACTAGCGGAGAGCTACGAGCAGTACTTC
>TRBV27|.|TRBJ1-2|.
CASSPTLIDYGYTF
TGTGCCAGCAGTCCCACCCTTATAGACTATGGCTACACCTTC
>TRBV15|TRBD2|TRBJ2-7|.
CATRAAGVPYEQYF
TGTGCCACCAGGGCAGCGGGAGTTCCCTACGAGCAGTACTTC
>TRBV6-5|.|TRBJ1-1|many
CASLSVRTEAFF
TGTGCCAGTCTGTCGGTTCGGACTGAAGCTTTCTTT
>TRBV6-5|TRBD1|TRBJ2-1|.
CASSYFKTGLYNEQFF
TGTGCCAGCAGTTACTTTAAGACAGGGTTATACAATGAGCAGTTCTTC
>TRBV6-1|.|TRBJ1-2|.
CASSNPRRLNYGYTF
TGTGCCAGCAGCAACCCTAGGCGGCTTAACTATGGCTACACCTTC
>TRBV6-5|.|TRBJ1-5|.
CASSGQGQPQHF
TGTGCCAGCAGTGGCCAGGGTCAGCCCCAGCATTTT
>TRBV6-5|.|TRBJ1-4|few
CASSYRQLATNEKLFF
TGTGCCAGCAGTTACCGACAGCTTGCAACTAATGAAAAACTGTTTTTT
>TRBV2|TRBD1|TRBJ2-3|.
CASNGQALGADTQYF
TGTGCCAGCAATGGACAGGCCCTAGGCGCAGATACGCAGTATTTT
>TRBV6-5|TRBD1|TRBJ1-2|.
CASSYSWTGINYGYTF
TGTGCCAGCAGTTACTCCTGGACAGGGATTAACTATGGCTACACCTTC